These T cell receptor beta chains were read from a single sample in a study of PD-1 blockade in mismatch repair-deficient tumors. Sequencing was performed with immunoSEQ multiplex PCR; in TCRdb, only in-frame clones are kept and a portion is missing. The table lists under 50,000 clones, more than 75% of them singletons. The sample was peripheral blood, taken 4 weeks after starting pembrolizumab. These receptors were obtained from an adult with mismatch repair-deficient cancer. Both conserved end residues are part of each CDR3. A D gene is named only where the DNA matches it firmly. Clone size is not always given. Where it is, it says once, few, many or a class for expanded clones.

>NA|NA|TRBJ1-1|TRBV5-8
CASSLGRGRTEAFF
TGTGCCAGCAGCTTGGGCAGGGGTCGGACTGAAGCTTTCTTT
>NA|NA|TRBJ2-7|TRBV19
CASSPGSHSSYEQYF
TGTGCCAGTAGCCCGGGTTCCCATTCCTCCTACGAGCAGTACTTC
>NA|NA|TRBJ2-1|TRBV6-1
CASSERGGWEQFF
TGTGCCAGCAGTGAAAGGGGGGGCTGGGAGCAGTTCTTC
>NA|NA|TRBJ1-1|TRBV18
CASSPDAGPWVMVNTEAFF
TGTGCCAGCTCACCGGACGCAGGGCCTTGGGTCATGGTGAACACTGAAGCTTTCTTT
>NA|NA|TRBJ2-1|TRBV4-2
CASSQDANSKQFF
TGTGCCAGCAGCCAAGATGCGAATAGCAAGCAGTTCTTC
>few|NA|TRBJ2-4|TRBV11-2
CASSWGDGSFLNIQYF
TGTGCCAGCAGCTGGGGCGACGGGTCGTTTTTAAACATTCAGTACTTC
>NA|NA|TRBJ2-7|TRBV27
CASSPTVEPYEQYF
TGTGCCAGCAGTCCCACGGTGGAACCTTACGAGCAGTACTTC
>NA|TRBD1|TRBJ2-3|TRBV29-1
CSVDPTGMTDTQYF
TGCAGCGTCGATCCGACAGGGATGACAGATACGCAGTATTTT
>NA|NA|TRBJ2-2|TRBV14
CASSQPRDSQNTGELFF
TGTGCCAGCAGCCAACCCCGCGACAGTCAGAACACCGGGGAGCTGTTTTTT
>NA|NA|TRBJ2-3|TRBV25-1
CASSETTFTDTQYF
TGTGCCAGCAGTGAAACCACCTTCACAGATACGCAGTATTTT
>NA|NA|TRBJ2-7|TRBV4-1
CASSQGPRRDAYEQYF
TGCGCCAGCAGCCAAGGACCGAGACGAGACGCCTACGAGCAGTACTTC
>NA|TRBD1|TRBJ2-3|TRBV30
CAWNTGGGADTQYF
TGTGCCTGGAACACAGGGGGTGGTGCAGATACGCAGTATTTT
>NA|TRBD2|TRBJ2-2|TRBV28
CASSERTSANTGELFF
TGTGCCAGCAGCGAGAGGACTAGCGCGAACACCGGGGAGCTGTTTTTT
>NA|TRBD2|TRBJ2-3|TRBV4-2
CASSQAPSGSSTDTQYF
TGTGCCAGCAGCCAAGCCCCTAGCGGGAGTAGCACAGATACGCAGTATTTT
>NA|TRBD1|TRBJ1-2|TRBV30
CAWVRTGIGYTF
TGTGCCTGGGTAAGGACAGGGATCGGCTACACCTTC
>medium-sized|TRBD1|TRBJ1-1|TRBV9
CASSAAGTGVPVAFF
TGTGCCAGCAGCGCAGCCGGGACAGGGGTCCCGGTAGCTTTCTTT
>NA|NA|TRBJ2-5|TRBV2
CASSQGEGRQTQYF
TGTGCCAGCAGTCAGGGGGAGGGCCGCCAGACCCAGTACTTC
>medium-sized|NA|TRBJ2-7|TRBV7-9
CASTAGGGYYEQYF
TGTGCCAGCACAGCGGGTGGGGGGTATTACGAGCAGTACTTC
>NA|TRBD2|TRBJ2-7|TRBV5-6
CASSPGLASYEQYF
TGTGCCAGCAGCCCAGGACTAGCTTCCTACGAGCAGTACTTC
>NA|NA|TRBJ2-7|TRBV27
CASSFGRGGYEQYF
TGTGCCAGCAGTTTCGGGCGCGGAGGCTACGAGCAGTACTTC
>few|NA|TRBJ1-4|TRBV2
CASEGGRGEKLFF
TGTGCCAGCGAGGGGGGCCGCGGTGAAAAACTGTTTTTT
>NA|NA|TRBJ1-2|TRBV6-5
CASSSGTTYGYTF
TGTGCCAGCAGCTCTGGGACAACTTATGGCTACACCTTC
>NA|NA|TRBJ2-7|TRBV13
CASSLGTRGRFYEQYF
TGTGCCAGCAGCTTAGGGACCAGGGGTCGGTTCTACGAGCAGTACTTC
>few|NA|TRBJ2-2|TRBV28
CAIEGYTGELFF
TGTGCCATTGAGGGGTACACCGGGGAGCTGTTTTTT
>NA|NA|TRBJ2-1|TRBV7-6
CASSYSQGYEQFF
TGTGCCAGCAGCTATTCCCAGGGTTATGAGCAGTTCTTC
>few|TRBD1|TRBJ2-1|TRBV18
CASSPPDRGLYNEQFF
TGTGCCAGCTCACCTCCGGACAGGGGGCTCTACAATGAGCAGTTCTTC